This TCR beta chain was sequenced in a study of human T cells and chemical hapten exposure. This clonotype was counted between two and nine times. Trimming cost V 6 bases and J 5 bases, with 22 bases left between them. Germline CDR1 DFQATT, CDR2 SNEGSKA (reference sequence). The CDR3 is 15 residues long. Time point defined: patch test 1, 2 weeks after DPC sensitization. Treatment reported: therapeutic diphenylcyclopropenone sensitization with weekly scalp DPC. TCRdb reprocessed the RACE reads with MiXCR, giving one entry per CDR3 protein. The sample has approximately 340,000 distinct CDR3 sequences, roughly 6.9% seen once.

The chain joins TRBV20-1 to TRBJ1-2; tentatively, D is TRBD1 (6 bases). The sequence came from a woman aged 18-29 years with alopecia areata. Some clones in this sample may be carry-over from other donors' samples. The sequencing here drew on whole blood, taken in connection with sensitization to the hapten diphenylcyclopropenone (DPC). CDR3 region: CSAQAPHRQVYGYTF. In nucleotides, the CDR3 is TGCAGTGCCCAAGCCCCCCACCGACAGGTTTATGGCTACACCTTC.